These 23 T cell receptor beta chains came from one sample sequenced in a study of T cell responses to AZD1222 COVID-19 vaccine. Profiling relied on immunoSEQ multiplex PCR, and the TCRdb table lists in-frame clones only, not all of them. The sample comprises 130,000 to 150,000 clones, approximately 91% of which are singletons, and about 3.8% rests with the top ten. The source material was peripheral blood, sampled 28 days after the second AZD1222 dose. Source of these receptors: an adult who received the AZD1222 COVID-19 vaccine.

The J gene is TRBJ2-1, the V gene TRBV6-5; 7 nucleotides agree with TRBD2. Trimming cost V 6 bases and J 2 bases; bases outside gene matches: 7. From germline, CDR1 is MNHEY and CDR2 SVGAGI. The length of the CDR3 is 15 residues. The chain's CDR3 is CASRQRGNTYNEQFF. DNA of the CDR3: TGTGCCAGCAGGCAGCGGGGTAACACCTACAATGAGCAGTTCTTC.

The chain uses TRBV12-5 and TRBJ2-1; 8 bases agree with TRBD2. The CDR3 covers 18 residues. Germline V lookup: CDR1 LGHNT, CDR2 FRNRAP. Unmatched junction bases numbered 9, after V lost 0 bases and J lost 2 bases. The chain's CDR3 is CASGLVREGHQPYNEQFF. For the CDR3, the DNA is TGTGCTAGTGGTTTGGTACGGGAGGGTCACCAACCCTACAATGAGCAGTTCTTC.

The chain employs TRBV30 and TRBJ1-6; D not certain. The CDR3 runs to 15 residues. Germline values: CDR1 GTSNPN, CDR2 SVGIG (reference sequence). V lost 0 bases to trimming and J lost 10 bases, with 16 bases between them. CDR3 amino acids: CAWSVPLGISSPLHF. As DNA, the CDR3 is TGTGCCTGGAGTGTACCGCTGGGTATATCCTCACCCCTCCACTTT.

The chain employs TRBV6-6 and TRBJ2-1; weak D call: TRBD1 (5 bases). Germline CDR1 and CDR2: MNHNY and SVGAGI (reference sequence). Trimming pared 2 bases from V and 12 bases from J, leaving 20 bases between. The CDR3 has 15 residues. The CDR3 is CASSYPPPAQAGQFF. DNA for the CDR3: TGTGCCAGCAGTTACCCACCACCCGCACAGGCAGGGCAGTTCTTC.

This clone counts as medium-sized. The chain links TRBV4-3 to TRBJ2-7; D is possibly TRBD1 or TRBD2 (6 bases each). V shed 0 bases and J shed 4 bases, with 16 bases lying between them. CDR3 size: 16 residues. CDR1 and CDR2 (germline): LGHNA, YSLEER. Here the CDR3 reads CASSQDVGGAGYEQYF. CDR3 coding DNA: TGCGCCAGCAGCCAAGATGTGGGGGGCGCGGGGTACGAGCAGTACTTC.

The rearrangement uses TRBV4-2 and TRBJ2-1, with 9 bases lining up with TRBD1. The CDR3 has 17 residues. V shed 7 bases and J 4 bases; nucleotides not matched to a gene: 14. Germline values: CDR1 LGHNA, CDR2 YNFKEQ. The chain's CDR3 is CASKRPGTGNGYNEQFF. CDR3 DNA sequence: TGTGCCAGCAAACGACCCGGGACAGGGAACGGGTACAATGAGCAGTTCTTC.

V usage is TRBV7-9 and J usage is TRBJ2-7, with D perhaps TRBD2 (6 bases). The CDR3 loop spans 16 amino acids. Between the trimmed V and J ends, which lost 3 bases and 1 base, there was a span of 16 bases. Germline-derived CDR1 and CDR2 are SEHNR and FQNEAQ (reference sequence). The CDR3 coding sequence is TGTGCCAGCAGCTTTCCCCGGGCTCGGGGGTCCTACGAGCAGTACTTC. It is translated as CASSFPRARGSYEQYF. The variable domain in full, with the rest retrieved from reference TRBV7-9 and TRBJ2-7, is DTGVSQNPRHKITKRGQNVTFRCDPISEHNRLYWYRQTLGQGPEFLTYFQNEAQLEKSRLLSDRFSAERPKGSFSTLEIQRTEQGDSAMYLCASSFPRARGSYEQYFGPGTRLTVT.

The V gene is TRBV11-3, the J gene TRBJ2-1, with TRBD1 matching 7 bases. The CDR3 extends over 13 amino acids. Trimming took 5 bases from V and 8 from J; bases not matched to a gene: 6. Germline CDR1 is SGHNT and CDR2 is YENEEA. DNA for the CDR3: TGTGCCAGCAGCCCCCAGACAGGGTATGAGCAGTTCTTC. Translated: CASSPQTGYEQFF.

The chain employs TRBV11-2 and TRBJ2-7; D call uncertain. Trimming pared 3 bases from V and 2 bases from J, leaving 11 bases between. Germline V gives CDR1 SGHAT, CDR2 FQNNGV. The CDR3 has 14 amino acids. The CDR3 reads CASSFGTRTYEQYF. CDR3 nucleotide sequence: TGTGCCAGCAGCTTTGGTACACGAACCTACGAGCAGTACTTC.

The genes are TRBV7-6 and TRBJ1-1, with 9 bases lining up with TRBD1. Looked up from germline, CDR1 is SGHVS and CDR2 is FNYEAQ. J was trimmed by 1 base and V by 2 bases; bases with no gene match: 2. The CDR3 extends over 15 amino acids. The CDR3 spells CASSLKTGGNTEAFF. The CDR3 region has the DNA TGTGCCAGCAGCTTAAAGACAGGGGGGAACACTGAAGCTTTCTTT.

This clone showed up just a few times. The chain joins TRBV6-5 to TRBJ2-5; D is unclear. Trimming removed 3 bases from V and 5 bases from J, with 4 bases in between. Germline V gives CDR1 MNHEY, CDR2 SVGAGI. This CDR3 region has 11 residues. CDR3 coding DNA: TGTGCCAGCAGTTATCTCGAGACCCAGTACTTC. Protein sequence: CASSYLETQYF.

This chain uses TRBV3-1 (or the pseudogene TRBV3-2) with TRBJ1-1, with 8 nucleotides matching TRBD1. V gave up 3 bases and J gave up 5 bases; unmatched junction bases: 2. This CDR3 is built from 13 residues. Germline CDR1 and CDR2: LGHDT and YNNKEL (reference sequence). Here the CDR3 reads CASSQTGETEAFF. The CDR3 DNA sequence: TGTGCCAGCAGCCAGACAGGGGAAACTGAAGCTTTCTTT.

V and J are TRBV10-3 and TRBJ1-6; 8 bases are a match to TRBD1. J was trimmed by 5 bases and V by 10 bases; bases with no gene match: 4. Germline CDR1 is ENHRY and CDR2 is SYGVKD. The CDR3 is 13 residues long. The CDR3 DNA sequence: TGTGCCACCGCAGGGGGCGATAATTCACCCCTCCACTTT. Its protein is CATAGGDNSPLHF.

The J gene is TRBJ1-3, the V gene TRBV3-1 (or the pseudogene TRBV3-2); tentatively, D is TRBD1 (5 bases). In germline, CDR1 is LGHDT, CDR2 YNNKEL (reference sequence). The CDR3 has 14 amino acids. Trimming removed 3 bases from V and 0 bases from J, with 6 bases in between. The CDR3 DNA follows: TGTGCCAGCAGCCAGAGGGGCTCTGGAAACACCATATATTTT. Translated: CASSQRGSGNTIYF.

Regarding this clone: This same CDR3 is encoded by further DNA sequences in the sample. The rearrangement links TRBV19 to TRBJ2-2; D unresolved. The CDR3 covers 14 residues. The germline CDR1 and CDR2 sequences are LNHDA and SQIVND (reference sequence). V was shortened by 5 bases and J by 0 bases, with 7 bases between the two germline ends. CDR3 residues: CASSSQTNTGELFF. For the CDR3, the DNA is TGTGCCAGTAGTTCCCAGACGAACACCGGGGAGCTGTTTTTT.

The J gene is TRBJ2-1, the V gene TRBV3-1 (or the pseudogene TRBV3-2); the match to TRBD2 covers 10 bases. The ends lost 4 bases at V and 7 bases at J; junction bases unmatched: 10. CDR1 and CDR2 from the germline V gene are LGHDT and YNNKEL (reference sequence). The CDR3 contains 16 residues. CDR3 residues: CASSPDSGRRGNEQFF. The CDR3 bases are TGTGCCAGCAGCCCAGATAGCGGGAGGCGGGGGAATGAGCAGTTCTTC.

V gene TRBV30 combines with J gene TRBJ2-7; 9 nucleotides agree with TRBD2. CDR3 length: 14 residues. Germline V CDR1 and CDR2: GTSNPN, SVGIG (reference sequence). J gave up 0 bases and V 2 bases, and 2 bases lay outside the gene matches. The DNA of the CDR3 is TGTGCCTGGAGTATAGCGGGAGCCTCCTACGAGCAGTACTTC. Translating it yields CAWSIAGASYEQYF.

The rearrangement links TRBV7-9 to TRBJ1-4, with TRBD1 matching 9 bases. After removal of 4 bases from V and 2 bases from J, the junction contained 8 bases not matched to a gene. The CDR3 is 17 residues long. Germline V gene data show CDR1 as SEHNR and CDR2 as FQNEAQ (reference sequence). CDR3 amino acids: CASSWTGEVRTNEKLFF. In DNA, the CDR3 is TGTGCCAGCAGCTGGACAGGGGAGGTACGGACTAATGAAAAACTGTTTTTT.

This rearrangement joins TRBV6-5 to TRBJ2-5; 7 bases are shared with TRBD1. V shed 2 bases, J shed 1 base, and the junction held 4 bases outside the gene matches. The CDR3 totals 15 residues. Per germline, CDR1 MNHEY and CDR2 SVGAGI. The chain's CDR3 is CASSYRDSAQETQYF. The DNA for the CDR3 is TGTGCCAGCAGTTACCGGGACAGTGCCCAAGAGACCCAGTACTTC.

The chain has TRBV13 and TRBJ1-5; the D is unclear. Germline V gene sequence: CDR1 PRHDT, CDR2 FYEKMQ (reference sequence). The V gene lost 4 bases and the J gene lost 3 bases, with 4 bases spanning the gap. The length of the CDR3 is 12 residues. The CDR3 sequence: CASSSINQPQHF. DNA for the CDR3: TGTGCCAGCAGCTCAATCAATCAGCCCCAGCATTTT.

The chain is built from TRBV7-2 and TRBJ1-2, with D tentatively TRBD1 (6 bases). Per the germline V gene, CDR1 is SGHTA and CDR2 is FQGNSA. With 5 bases removed from V and 0 bases from J, the gap between germline ends came to 16 bases. This CDR3 is 16 amino acids long. DNA of the CDR3: TGTGCCAGCAGCATGCAGGGGTTAACCCCTAACTATGGCTACACCTTC. Protein: CASSMQGLTPNYGYTF. The variable domain in full, completed from reference TRBV7-2 and TRBJ1-2, reads GAGVSQSPSNKVTEKGKDVELRCDPISGHTALYWYRQSLGQGLEFLIYFQGNSAPDKSGLPSDRFSAERTGGSVSTLTIQRTQQEDSAVYLCASSMQGLTPNYGYTFGSGTRLTVV.

The gene calls are TRBV2 and TRBJ2-2; tentative D call: TRBD1 (6 bases). Germline V gene data show CDR1 as SNHLY and CDR2 as FYNNEI. V was trimmed by 6 bases and J by 1 base, leaving 27 bases between them. This CDR3 is built from 20 residues. CDR3 DNA sequence: TGTGCCAGCAGCGCGAGACCTCCCGGGGCAGGGGTCGTGAACACCGGGGAGCTGTTTTTT. Translating gives CASSARPPGAGVVNTGELFF.

The rearrangement joins TRBV7-9 to TRBJ2-1; D is unresolved. The V gene lost 5 bases and the J gene lost 3 bases, with 2 bases spanning the gap. This CDR3 has 11 residues. Germline V gene lookup returns CDR1 SEHNR and CDR2 FQNEAQ (reference sequence). The CDR3 protein is CASSDYNEQFF. Written as DNA, the CDR3 is TGTGCCAGCAGCGACTACAATGAGCAGTTCTTC.